Listed below are T cell receptor beta chains from one sample, sequenced in a study of blood T cell repertoires in COVID-19. The data were produced by immunoSEQ multiplex PCR, yet TCRdb's version contains in-frame clones alone and is incomplete. The sample carries 70,000 to 95,000 clones, 80% recorded once. Sample: peripheral blood. Receptor source: a woman in her thirties or forties with active or convalescent COVID-19. Each CDR3 is given with its conserved first and last residue. Fields, in order: V gene, J gene, clone size, CDR3 length, D gene, CDR3 protein, CDR3 DNA. The D gene is left open where the match is weak. Size tells how often a clone was seen (once, few, many) or the class of an expanded clone, and some rows leave it out.

v_gene: TRBV6-4
j_gene: TRBJ1-1
abundance: .
len: 14
d_gene: .
CDR3aa: CASRKTGTNTEAFF
CDR3nt: TGTGCCAGCAGAAAGACAGGAACGAACACTGAAGCTTTCTTT

v_gene: TRBV19
j_gene: TRBJ2-2
abundance: .
len: 20
d_gene: TRBD1
CDR3aa: CASTTPRGQGGVPNTGELFF
CDR3nt: TGTGCCAGTACCACCCCCCGGGGACAGGGGGGCGTCCCGAACACCGGGGAGCTGTTTTTT

v_gene: TRBV4-3
j_gene: TRBJ2-7
abundance: .
len: 14
d_gene: TRBD1
CDR3aa: CASSRDRVGYEQYF
CDR3nt: TGCGCCAGCAGCCGGGACAGGGTGGGCTACGAGCAGTACTTC

v_gene: TRBV28
j_gene: TRBJ2-7
abundance: few
len: 14
d_gene: TRBD1
CDR3aa: CASTSTGSSYEQYF
CDR3nt: TGTGCCAGCACCTCGACAGGGTCCTCCTACGAGCAGTACTTC

v_gene: TRBV28
j_gene: TRBJ2-5
abundance: once
len: 15
d_gene: .
CDR3aa: CASSTSRPEQETQYF
CDR3nt: TGTGCCAGCAGTACCTCTAGACCCGAGCAAGAGACCCAGTACTTC

v_gene: TRBV7-2
j_gene: TRBJ2-5
abundance: .
len: 14
d_gene: TRBD2
CDR3aa: CASSLSTSEETQYF
CDR3nt: TGTGCCAGCAGCTTAAGCACTAGCGAAGAGACCCAGTACTTC

v_gene: TRBV24-1
j_gene: TRBJ2-7
abundance: .
len: 13
d_gene: .
CDR3aa: CATSGTNSYEQYF
CDR3nt: TGTGCCACCTCCGGGACAAACTCCTACGAGCAGTACTTC

v_gene: TRBV5-1
j_gene: TRBJ2-3
abundance: .
len: 16
d_gene: TRBD2
CDR3aa: CASSRSSGAVSDTQYF
CDR3nt: TGCGCCAGCAGCAGATCTAGCGGGGCGGTCTCAGATACGCAGTATTTT

v_gene: TRBV29-1
j_gene: TRBJ2-1
abundance: .
len: 16
d_gene: TRBD1
CDR3aa: CSVEGEDRGPYNEQFF
CDR3nt: TGCAGCGTTGAGGGGGAGGACAGGGGGCCCTACAATGAGCAGTTCTTC

v_gene: TRBV7-2
j_gene: TRBJ2-1
abundance: .
len: 17
d_gene: TRBD2
CDR3aa: CASSGQRSGRAYNEQFF
CDR3nt: TGTGCCAGCAGCGGCCAGCGTAGCGGGAGGGCCTACAATGAGCAGTTCTTC

v_gene: TRBV9
j_gene: TRBJ2-3
abundance: .
len: 18
d_gene: TRBD2
CDR3aa: CASSVDPGTSGGTDTQYF
CDR3nt: TGTGCCAGCAGCGTAGACCCCGGGACTAGCGGGGGGACAGATACGCAGTATTTT

v_gene: TRBV7-2
j_gene: TRBJ2-2
abundance: .
len: 15
d_gene: TRBD1
CDR3aa: CASSRDRGNTGELFF
CDR3nt: TGTGCCAGCAGCAGGGACAGGGGGAACACCGGGGAGCTGTTTTTT

v_gene: TRBV12-5
j_gene: TRBJ1-2
abundance: .
len: 16
d_gene: TRBD1
CDR3aa: CASGLVTGGAYYGYTF
CDR3nt: TGTGCTAGTGGTTTGGTCACAGGGGGCGCCTACTATGGCTACACCTTC

v_gene: TRBV6-2/TRBV6-3
j_gene: TRBJ2-5
abundance: .
len: 17
d_gene: TRBD2
CDR3aa: CASSYLPGGGLSETQYF
CDR3nt: TGTGCCAGCAGTTACCTCCCCGGGGGGGGGCTGAGCGAGACCCAGTACTTC

v_gene: TRBV6-1
j_gene: TRBJ2-3
abundance: .
len: 15
d_gene: TRBD2
CDR3aa: CASSEAAGAADTQYF
CDR3nt: TGTGCCAGCAGTGAAGCGGCGGGAGCGGCCGATACGCAGTATTTT

v_gene: TRBV6-5
j_gene: TRBJ1-6
abundance: .
len: 13
d_gene: TRBD1
CDR3aa: CATQGRLDSPLHF
CDR3nt: TGTGCCACACAGGGGCGCCTAGATTCACCCCTCCACTTT

v_gene: TRBV18
j_gene: TRBJ2-1
abundance: .
len: 12
d_gene: .
CDR3aa: CASSQGGNEQFF
CDR3nt: TGTGCCAGCTCGCAAGGGGGTAATGAGCAGTTCTTC

v_gene: TRBV28
j_gene: TRBJ2-7
abundance: .
len: 14
d_gene: .
CDR3aa: CASSLRVTFYEQYF
CDR3nt: TGTGCCAGCAGTTTACGGGTTACCTTCTACGAGCAGTACTTC

v_gene: TRBV10-2
j_gene: TRBJ2-7
abundance: .
len: 16
d_gene: TRBD2
CDR3aa: CASSEFRLAGVYEQYF
CDR3nt: TGCGCCAGCAGTGAGTTCCGGCTAGCGGGAGTCTACGAGCAGTACTTC

v_gene: TRBV6-2/TRBV6-3
j_gene: TRBJ1-1
abundance: .
len: 19
d_gene: TRBD1
CDR3aa: CASSTPGLIRDSHKRRAFF
CDR3nt: TGTGCCAGCAGTACCCCAGGTCTAATACGGGACAGCCATAAGAGGCGAGCTTTCTTT

v_gene: TRBV5-1
j_gene: TRBJ1-2
abundance: once
len: 16
d_gene: TRBD1
CDR3aa: CASSLGQGRGYYGYTF
CDR3nt: TGCGCCAGCAGCTTGGGACAGGGCCGGGGGTACTATGGCTACACCTTC

v_gene: TRBV30
j_gene: TRBJ2-4
abundance: .
len: 11
d_gene: TRBD1
CDR3aa: CAWIGTGKQYF
CDR3nt: TGTGCCTGGATTGGGACAGGGAAACAGTACTTC

v_gene: TRBV5-1
j_gene: TRBJ2-3
abundance: once
len: 12
d_gene: .
CDR3aa: CASSWGEGTQYF
CDR3nt: TGCGCCAGCAGCTGGGGTGAGGGTACGCAGTATTTT

v_gene: TRBV7-9
j_gene: TRBJ2-2
abundance: .
len: 13
d_gene: TRBD2
CDR3aa: CASSSGLGGELFF
CDR3nt: TGTGCCAGCAGCTCGGGACTAGGCGGGGAGCTGTTTTTT

v_gene: TRBV12-3/TRBV12-4
j_gene: TRBJ2-4
abundance: .
len: 13
d_gene: .
CDR3aa: CASSLGVNDIQYF
CDR3nt: TGTGCCAGCAGTTTAGGCGTAAACGACATTCAGTACTTC

v_gene: TRBV27
j_gene: TRBJ1-4
abundance: few
len: 14
d_gene: .
CDR3aa: CASSNRAGNEKLFF
CDR3nt: TGTGCCAGCAGTAACCGAGCGGGTAATGAAAAACTGTTTTTT

v_gene: TRBV11-2
j_gene: TRBJ2-1
abundance: .
len: 15
d_gene: TRBD1
CDR3aa: CASSWDSSSYNEQFF
CDR3nt: TGTGCCAGCAGCTGGGACAGTTCCTCCTACAATGAGCAGTTCTTC

v_gene: TRBV7-8
j_gene: TRBJ2-7
abundance: .
len: 15
d_gene: .
CDR3aa: CASSRSGALAYEQYF
CDR3nt: TGTGCCAGCAGCCGGTCAGGGGCCCTCGCCTACGAGCAGTACTTC

v_gene: TRBV3-1/TRBV3-2
j_gene: TRBJ1-1
abundance: once
len: 14
d_gene: .
CDR3aa: CASSPDTVRTEAFF
CDR3nt: TGTGCCAGCAGCCCCGACACAGTTCGGACTGAAGCTTTCTTT

v_gene: TRBV3-1/TRBV3-2
j_gene: TRBJ2-5
abundance: .
len: 13
d_gene: .
CDR3aa: CASSRGYEETQYF
CDR3nt: TGTGCCAGCAGCCGCGGGTACGAAGAGACCCAGTACTTC

v_gene: TRBV7-3
j_gene: TRBJ2-2
abundance: once
len: 13
d_gene: .
CDR3aa: CASSVTSTGELFF
CDR3nt: TGTGCCAGCAGCGTTACTAGCACCGGGGAGCTGTTTTTT

v_gene: TRBV5-6
j_gene: TRBJ2-1
abundance: once
len: 12
d_gene: .
CDR3aa: CASSYMVDEQFF
CDR3nt: TGTGCCAGCAGCTACATGGTCGATGAGCAGTTCTTC

v_gene: TRBV28
j_gene: TRBJ2-7
abundance: .
len: 14
d_gene: .
CDR3aa: CASSSLTGSYEQYF
CDR3nt: TGTGCCAGCAGTTCTCTTACAGGGAGCTACGAGCAGTACTTC

v_gene: TRBV2
j_gene: TRBJ1-5
abundance: .
len: 17
d_gene: .
CDR3aa: CASSEKARWGGGQPQHF
CDR3nt: TGTGCCAGCAGTGAAAAGGCCAGGTGGGGGGGTGGCCAGCCCCAGCATTTT

v_gene: TRBV3-1/TRBV3-2
j_gene: TRBJ2-7
abundance: once
len: 18
d_gene: TRBD1
CDR3aa: CASSRPGQGAALTYEQYF
CDR3nt: TGTGCCAGCAGCCGACCGGGACAGGGGGCCGCGCTCACCTACGAGCAGTACTTC

v_gene: TRBV27
j_gene: TRBJ2-4
abundance: once
len: 14
d_gene: .
CDR3aa: CASSLSGGKNIQYF
CDR3nt: TGTGCCAGCAGTTTATCGGGGGGTAAAAACATTCAGTACTTC

v_gene: TRBV5-6
j_gene: TRBJ2-5
abundance: .
len: 13
d_gene: .
CDR3aa: CASSLGTEETQYF
CDR3nt: TGTGCCAGCAGCCTGGGAACAGAAGAGACCCAGTACTTC

v_gene: TRBV7-9
j_gene: TRBJ2-5
abundance: .
len: 17
d_gene: TRBD2
CDR3aa: CASSHGGSGRARETQYF
CDR3nt: TGTGCCAGCAGCCACGGAGGTAGCGGGAGGGCCCGGGAGACCCAGTACTTC

v_gene: TRBV13
j_gene: TRBJ1-4
abundance: .
len: 15
d_gene: TRBD1
CDR3aa: CASRTTMDRDEKLFF
CDR3nt: TGTGCCAGCAGGACGACGATGGACAGGGACGAAAAACTGTTTTTT

v_gene: TRBV27
j_gene: TRBJ1-2
abundance: .
len: 15
d_gene: TRBD1
CDR3aa: CASSRRDSRIDGYTF
CDR3nt: TGTGCCAGCAGCCGACGGGACAGTCGGATAGATGGCTACACCTTC

v_gene: TRBV19
j_gene: TRBJ1-5
abundance: .
len: 18
d_gene: TRBD1
CDR3aa: CASSTRGQGASSNQPQHF
CDR3nt: TGTGCCAGTAGTACCAGGGGACAGGGGGCATCTAGCAATCAGCCCCAGCATTTT

v_gene: TRBV7-7
j_gene: TRBJ2-7
abundance: .
len: 13
d_gene: .
CDR3aa: CASSLRSPYEQYF
CDR3nt: TGTGCCAGCAGCCTGAGGTCGCCCTACGAGCAGTACTTC

v_gene: TRBV5-1
j_gene: TRBJ2-6
abundance: .
len: 18
d_gene: .
CDR3aa: CASKGGAELGSGANVLTF
CDR3nt: TGCGCCAGCAAGGGGGGGGCTGAGTTAGGATCTGGGGCCAACGTCCTGACTTTC

v_gene: TRBV6-6
j_gene: TRBJ2-7
abundance: .
len: 13
d_gene: TRBD1
CDR3aa: CASRTGGYYEQYF
CDR3nt: TGTGCCAGCAGGACAGGGGGCTATTACGAGCAGTACTTC

v_gene: TRBV5-4
j_gene: TRBJ2-7
abundance: few
len: 14
d_gene: TRBD2
CDR3aa: CASSLGLGTYEQYF
CDR3nt: TGTGCCAGCAGCCTGGGACTAGGAACCTACGAGCAGTACTTC

v_gene: TRBV7-2
j_gene: TRBJ1-2
abundance: .
len: 13
d_gene: .
CDR3aa: CASSSDPDYGYTF
CDR3nt: TGTGCCAGCAGCTCCGATCCGGACTATGGCTACACCTTC

v_gene: TRBV4-1
j_gene: TRBJ2-1
abundance: .
len: 18
d_gene: TRBD2
CDR3aa: CASSQDFGGGTGYNEQFF
CDR3nt: TGCGCCAGCAGCCAAGATTTTGGGGGAGGGACGGGGTACAATGAGCAGTTCTTC

v_gene: TRBV27
j_gene: TRBJ2-7
abundance: .
len: 14
d_gene: .
CDR3aa: CASSYRGPSYEQYF
CDR3nt: TGTGCCAGCAGTTATAGGGGCCCCTCCTACGAGCAGTACTTC